The entry below describes one T cell receptor beta chain. The antigen is not known. J was trimmed by 0 bases and V by 9 bases; bases with no gene match: 7. The CDR3 spans 15 residues. Germline V CDR1 and CDR2: MNHEY, SMNVEV (reference sequence). The sample comes from a study of radiotherapy plus CTLA-4 blockade in lung cancer. Study in general: Objective responses were documented in about 20% of patients, with disease control in approximately 31%. Study conclusions and caveats: Early shifts in blood T cell clones, with interferon-beta, reportedly predicted response best.

TCRdb keeps only in-frame clones here, not all; method: immunoSEQ multiplex PCR. The repertoire holds about 48,000 clones, with about 81% as singletons. This rearrangement joins TRBV27 to TRBJ2-2; 7 positions agree with TRBD2. This TCR derives from a human donor with non-small cell lung cancer who had stable disease on radiotherapy plus ipilimumab. This specimen was peripheral blood, taken from a patient treated with radiotherapy plus ipilimumab. The CDR3 nucleotides are TGTGCCAGTCAGGGAGCGGGGACGAACACCGGGGAGCTGTTTTTT. Translated: CASQGAGTNTGELFF.